This TCR beta chain appears in the sequencing data of a study of cytomegalovirus exposure and HLA in healthy donors. Study-level background: There were under 140 million unique TCR beta sequences, drawn from roughly 200 million T cells, in an earlier analysis.

This clone was counted between two and nine times. In the PCR, 60 Vbeta and 13 Jbeta primers were used. Sequencing used immunoSEQ multiplex PCR; TCRdb keeps in-frame clones, though not all of them. Among 200,000 to 250,000 clones, approximately 80% were seen once, and the ten largest hold 0.71%. Germline V gene lookup returns CDR1 LGHNA and CDR2 YNFKEQ. V lost 4 bases and J 0 bases, leaving 10 bases between the germline ends. The CDR3 contains 15 residues. Sequencing was done on a sample of PBMCs. The clonotype comes from a boy aged 2 to 10 in good health and CMV-seronegative. V and J are TRBV4-2 and TRBJ1-5; tentative D call: TRBD1 (6 bases). The CDR3 nucleotides read TGTGCCAGCAGCCGGACAGATCTTAGCAATCAGCCCCAGCATTTT. It is translated as CASSRTDLSNQPQHF.